A selection of T cell receptor beta chains follows, all from one sample in a study of graft-versus-host responses after intestinal transplantation. Method: immunoSEQ multiplex PCR; TCRdb's copy keeps in-frame clones and lacks some. This repertoire shows around 40,000 clones, 75% to 90% found once; its top ten account for approximately 3.7%. The specimen was PBMCs, collected 1,000 to 1,300 days after transplant. These receptors came from a human patient who received an intestinal transplant, so some T cells may come from the graft donor. Each CDR3 is given with its conserved first and last residue. Each record gives: V gene, D gene, J gene, clone size, CDR3 protein, CDR3 DNA. A D gene is named only where the DNA matches it firmly. Clone size is shown for a subset of rows, as once, few, many or a class of expanded clone.

V gene: TRBV6-1
D gene: -
J gene: TRBJ2-3
clone size: -
CDR3 protein: CASSVGTDTQYF
CDR3 DNA: TGTGCCAGCAGTGTGGGCACAGATACGCAGTATTTT

V gene: TRBV15
D gene: -
J gene: TRBJ1-3
clone size: -
CDR3 protein: CASRAPPGNTIYF
CDR3 DNA: TGTGCCAGTCGGGCTCCTCCTGGAAACACCATATATTTT

V gene: TRBV5-8
D gene: TRBD2
J gene: TRBJ2-4
clone size: -
CDR3 protein: CASSQGAAGISPKNIQYF
CDR3 DNA: TGTGCCAGCAGCCAAGGGGCAGCGGGGATCTCACCCAAAAACATTCAGTACTTC

V gene: TRBV7-9
D gene: -
J gene: TRBJ2-5
clone size: -
CDR3 protein: CASSPEMETQYF
CDR3 DNA: TGTGCCAGCAGCCCTGAAATGGAGACCCAGTACTTC

V gene: TRBV2
D gene: -
J gene: TRBJ1-3
clone size: -
CDR3 protein: CASGSLSGNTIYF
CDR3 DNA: TGTGCCAGCGGGTCGCTCTCTGGAAACACCATATATTTT

V gene: TRBV28
D gene: -
J gene: TRBJ2-5
clone size: -
CDR3 protein: CASSRRNQETQYF
CDR3 DNA: TGTGCCAGCAGCCGACGGAACCAAGAGACCCAGTACTTC

V gene: TRBV10-2
D gene: -
J gene: TRBJ1-1
clone size: -
CDR3 protein: CASTTTGRTEAFF
CDR3 DNA: TGCGCCAGCACTACCACAGGGAGGACTGAAGCTTTCTTT

V gene: TRBV18
D gene: -
J gene: TRBJ2-7
clone size: -
CDR3 protein: CASSNQGRLYEQYF
CDR3 DNA: TGTGCCAGCTCAAACCAGGGGCGCCTCTACGAGCAGTACTTC

V gene: TRBV2
D gene: -
J gene: TRBJ2-7
clone size: -
CDR3 protein: CASSGGGSYEQYF
CDR3 DNA: TGTGCCAGCAGTGGGGGTGGTTCCTACGAGCAGTACTTC

V gene: TRBV2
D gene: TRBD2
J gene: TRBJ2-3
clone size: -
CDR3 protein: CASSGPSGSQLWGTDTQYF
CDR3 DNA: TGTGCCAGCAGTGGGCCTAGCGGGAGTCAATTGTGGGGCACAGATACGCAGTATTTT

V gene: TRBV7-9
D gene: -
J gene: TRBJ2-2
clone size: -
CDR3 protein: CASSFRTGELFF
CDR3 DNA: TGTGCCAGCAGCTTCCGGACCGGGGAGCTGTTTTTT

V gene: TRBV7-6
D gene: -
J gene: TRBJ1-1
clone size: -
CDR3 protein: CASSLAEWGRATEAFF
CDR3 DNA: TGTGCCAGCAGCTTAGCTGAGTGGGGGCGCGCAACTGAAGCTTTCTTT

V gene: TRBV27
D gene: -
J gene: TRBJ2-7
clone size: -
CDR3 protein: CASSFRVGDEQYF
CDR3 DNA: TGTGCCAGCAGTTTTCGGGTCGGCGACGAGCAGTACTTC

V gene: TRBV11-2
D gene: TRBD2
J gene: TRBJ2-7
clone size: once
CDR3 protein: CASSLDSVAGGPFVRQYF
CDR3 DNA: TGTGCCAGCAGCTTAGATTCAGTAGCGGGAGGGCCGTTTGTGCGGCAGTACTTC

V gene: TRBV10-2
D gene: -
J gene: TRBJ1-2
clone size: -
CDR3 protein: CASSSGLTNYGYTF
CDR3 DNA: TGCGCCAGCAGCTCCGGGCTAACTAACTATGGCTACACCTTC

V gene: TRBV19
D gene: TRBD1
J gene: TRBJ1-5
clone size: -
CDR3 protein: CASSPWGQGNQPQHF
CDR3 DNA: TGTGCCAGTAGTCCTTGGGGACAGGGAAATCAGCCCCAGCATTTT

V gene: TRBV7-2
D gene: TRBD1
J gene: TRBJ2-1
clone size: -
CDR3 protein: CASSLTSGQGFYNEQFF
CDR3 DNA: TGTGCCAGCAGCTTAACGTCGGGACAGGGTTTCTACAATGAGCAGTTCTTC

V gene: TRBV5-6
D gene: -
J gene: TRBJ2-5
clone size: -
CDR3 protein: CASIDRNQETQYF
CDR3 DNA: TGTGCCAGCATCGATCGAAACCAAGAGACCCAGTACTTC

V gene: TRBV27
D gene: TRBD2
J gene: TRBJ2-3
clone size: -
CDR3 protein: CASSLIGPGRDTDTQYF
CDR3 DNA: TGTGCCAGCAGTTTAATTGGTCCGGGGAGGGACACAGATACGCAGTATTTT

V gene: TRBV9
D gene: -
J gene: TRBJ1-1
clone size: -
CDR3 protein: CASSVQGTNTEAFF
CDR3 DNA: TGTGCCAGCAGCGTACAGGGAACTAACACTGAAGCTTTCTTT

V gene: TRBV7-9
D gene: -
J gene: TRBJ2-3
clone size: -
CDR3 protein: CASSLEDTQYF
CDR3 DNA: TGTGCCAGCAGCTTGGAAGATACGCAGTATTTT

V gene: TRBV6-4
D gene: -
J gene: TRBJ2-1
clone size: -
CDR3 protein: CASSSDPEAHNEQFF
CDR3 DNA: TGTGCCAGCAGTTCTGACCCCGAGGCACACAATGAGCAGTTCTTC

V gene: TRBV27
D gene: TRBD2
J gene: TRBJ2-5
clone size: -
CDR3 protein: CASSFRRGGIETQYF
CDR3 DNA: TGTGCCAGCAGTTTTCGGCGGGGGGGCATAGAGACCCAGTACTTC

V gene: TRBV9
D gene: -
J gene: TRBJ1-3
clone size: -
CDR3 protein: CASSPDRSTSGNTIYF
CDR3 DNA: TGTGCCAGCAGCCCAGACAGGAGTACGTCTGGAAACACCATATATTTT

V gene: TRBV28
D gene: -
J gene: TRBJ1-6
clone size: few
CDR3 protein: CASSHGVPLHF
CDR3 DNA: TGTGCCAGCAGTCATGGGGTACCCCTCCACTTT

V gene: TRBV18
D gene: -
J gene: TRBJ2-7
clone size: -
CDR3 protein: CASAGEQYF
CDR3 DNA: TGTGCCAGCGCCGGTGAGCAGTACTTC

V gene: TRBV2
D gene: -
J gene: TRBJ2-5
clone size: -
CDR3 protein: CASSDPGGETQYF
CDR3 DNA: TGTGCCAGCAGTGATCCAGGGGGGGAGACCCAGTACTTC

V gene: TRBV5-5
D gene: TRBD2
J gene: TRBJ2-3
clone size: -
CDR3 protein: CASSLRTSGDRTDTQYF
CDR3 DNA: TGTGCCAGCAGCTTGAGGACTAGCGGGGACCGCACAGATACGCAGTATTTT

V gene: TRBV5-6
D gene: -
J gene: TRBJ2-1
clone size: -
CDR3 protein: CASSSGITSSYNEQFF
CDR3 DNA: TGTGCCAGCAGTTCCGGGATCACAAGCTCCTACAATGAGCAGTTCTTC

V gene: TRBV10-3
D gene: TRBD2
J gene: TRBJ2-2
clone size: -
CDR3 protein: CAIRHSGTNTGELFF
CDR3 DNA: TGTGCCATCAGACATAGCGGGACTAACACCGGGGAGCTGTTTTTT

V gene: TRBV5-1
D gene: TRBD1
J gene: TRBJ1-6
clone size: -
CDR3 protein: CAREGRGRYNSPLHF
CDR3 DNA: TGCGCCAGAGAGGGCAGGGGGAGATATAATTCACCCCTCCACTTT

V gene: TRBV27
D gene: TRBD2
J gene: TRBJ2-5
clone size: -
CDR3 protein: CASSLYEGGSGIAWETQYF
CDR3 DNA: TGTGCCAGCAGTTTATATGAGGGGGGTAGCGGGATAGCTTGGGAGACCCAGTACTTC

V gene: TRBV18
D gene: -
J gene: TRBJ1-2
clone size: -
CDR3 protein: CASSPPVAVPEGYTF
CDR3 DNA: TGTGCCAGCTCACCACCGGTGGCGGTCCCGGAAGGCTACACCTTC

V gene: TRBV11-1
D gene: -
J gene: TRBJ1-2
clone size: -
CDR3 protein: CASSLGASYGYTF
CDR3 DNA: TGTGCCAGCAGCTTGGGGGCTTCCTATGGCTACACCTTC

V gene: TRBV7-9
D gene: -
J gene: TRBJ2-6
clone size: -
CDR3 protein: CASSPGPFGANVLTF
CDR3 DNA: TGTGCCAGCAGCCCGGGCCCCTTCGGGGCCAACGTCCTGACTTTC

V gene: TRBV13
D gene: -
J gene: TRBJ2-7
clone size: few
CDR3 protein: CASSLYRQGSYEQYF
CDR3 DNA: TGTGCCAGCAGCTTATACAGGCAGGGCTCCTACGAGCAGTACTTC

V gene: TRBV19
D gene: -
J gene: TRBJ1-5
clone size: -
CDR3 protein: CASSPTEYSNQPQHF
CDR3 DNA: TGTGCCAGTAGCCCGACTGAATATAGCAATCAGCCCCAGCATTTT